This is a list of T cell receptor beta chains from one sample in a study of T cell responses to AZD1222 COVID-19 vaccine. The protocol was immunoSEQ multiplex PCR, while the TCRdb copy is restricted to in-frame clones and leaves out a portion. This repertoire shows under 200,000 clones, roughly 94% found once; its top ten account for 1.3%. The sample was peripheral blood, taken 28 days after the second AZD1222 dose. The receptors were sampled from an adult who received the AZD1222 COVID-19 vaccine. The CDR3 runs from the conserved cysteine through the conserved F or W. A D gene is named only where the DNA matches it firmly. Clone sizes are given selectively: once, few, many, or a class where the clone is expanded.

>TRBJ2-7|-|TRBV4-1|-
TGCGCCAGCAGCCACGACCCGGAGAGCTACGAGCAGTACTTC
CASSHDPESYEQYF
>TRBJ1-2|few|TRBV6-5|-
TGTGCCAGTAAGAAGTCCAACTATGGCTACACCTTC
CASKKSNYGYTF
>TRBJ2-1|-|TRBV6-4|TRBD2
TGTGCCAGCAGTGACGGGACTAGTAACTACAATGAGCAGTTCTTC
CASSDGTSNYNEQFF
>TRBJ1-3|once|TRBV7-9|-
TGTGCCAGCAGCTCCCAGCCCACATTAGGGGCGCGGATTGGAAACACCATATATTTT
CASSSQPTLGARIGNTIYF
>TRBJ2-2|-|TRBV5-5|-
TGTGCCAGCAGCTTGGAGGTTGGTCTCGCCGGGGAGCTGTTTTTT
CASSLEVGLAGELFF
>TRBJ2-3|-|TRBV25-1|-
TGTGCCAGCGGGTTCTCGTTCACAGATACGCAGTATTTT
CASGFSFTDTQYF
>TRBJ1-4|-|TRBV7-8|TRBD1
TGTGCCAGCAGCTTAGGAGCAAGGACAGGGGTTAATGAAAAACTGTTTTTT
CASSLGARTGVNEKLFF
>TRBJ2-2|-|TRBV29-1|-
TGCAGCGTTGAGCTTACCACCGGGGAGCTGTTTTTT
CSVELTTGELFF
>TRBJ2-3|-|TRBV7-2|TRBD2
TGTGCCAGCAAAACTAGCGGGACCACAGATACGCAGTATTTT
CASKTSGTTDTQYF
>TRBJ1-2|-|TRBV6-7|-
TGTGCCAGCAGTTACTCGTCAGGTCTTAACTATGGCTACACCTTC
CASSYSSGLNYGYTF
>TRBJ1-2|-|TRBV4-2|TRBD1
TGTGCCAGCAGCCAAGGGGACAGGTCGATGAAATATGGCTACACCTTC
CASSQGDRSMKYGYTF
>TRBJ1-1|-|TRBV5-1|TRBD1
TGCGCCAGCAGCAATCAGGGGGCGGGAAACACTGAAGCTTTCTTT
CASSNQGAGNTEAFF
>TRBJ1-6|-|TRBV5-1|-
TGCGCCAGCAGCTTGGCAGGGGATAATTCACCCCTCCACTTT
CASSLAGDNSPLHF
>TRBJ2-1|-|TRBV7-9|-
TGTGCCAGCAGCTTACAGGGACTCTCCTACAATGAGCAGTTCTTC
CASSLQGLSYNEQFF
>TRBJ2-7|-|TRBV2|-
TGTGCCAGCAGTGAAAACCCCCCGGATCAGGGCTGGACGGCCTTC
CASSENPPDQGWTAF
>TRBJ2-3|-|TRBV12-5|-
TGTGCTAGTGGTGGGGACGTTTACACAGATACGCAGTATTTT
CASGGDVYTDTQYF
>TRBJ2-2|-|TRBV9|-
TGTGCCAGCAGCGCCGCCGGATCCGGGGAGCTGTTTTTT
CASSAAGSGELFF
>TRBJ1-2|-|TRBV30|TRBD1
TGTGCCTGGAGTGGAAAGGGACAGCGGAACTATGGCTACACCTTC
CAWSGKGQRNYGYTF
>TRBJ1-1|-|TRBV10-1|-
TGCGCCAGCAGTGAGTCGAGGTGGACTGAAGCTTTCTTT
CASSESRWTEAFF
>TRBJ2-3|-|TRBV7-2|-
TGTGCCAGCAGCGCTGTTTGGGCGTTTAGAGATACGCAGTATTTT
CASSAVWAFRDTQYF
>TRBJ2-7|-|TRBV5-4|-
TGTGCCAGCAGCTATAACGTTATAAAAAGCTCCTACGAGCAGTACTTC
CASSYNVIKSSYEQYF
>TRBJ1-2|-|TRBV4-3|-
TGCGCCAGCAGCCAAGAGCGCCACAACTATGGCTACACCTTC
CASSQERHNYGYTF
>TRBJ2-1|-|TRBV4-3|TRBD1
TGCGCCAGCAGCCAAGATAGGAGGACAGGTTACCGAATCTACAATGAGCAGTTCTTC
CASSQDRRTGYRIYNEQFF
>TRBJ2-5|once|TRBV27|TRBD2
TGTGCCAGCAGTTTAACGTGGCGGGGGGACCAAGAGACCCAGTACTTC
CASSLTWRGDQETQYF
>TRBJ1-1|-|TRBV7-9|-
TGTGCCAGCAGGAGGCCTGAAGACACTGAAGCTTTCTTT
CASRRPEDTEAFF
>TRBJ1-3|-|TRBV5-1|-
TGCGCCAGCAGCCCACTAGCTAGGACCGGCACGAACACCATATATTTT
CASSPLARTGTNTIYF
>TRBJ1-5|-|TRBV19|-
TGTGCCAGTAGTATAGGACCGAATCAGCCCCAGCATTTT
CASSIGPNQPQHF